The sequence of this T cell receptor beta chain was determined in a study of OX40 agonist ivuxolimab in advanced cancers. Findings and limits, study-wide: It was not determined which antigens were specifically recognized by the peripheral T cells that had undergone clonal expansion.

As regards this clone: Its antigen is unknown.

Germline V gives CDR1 MDHEN, CDR2 SYDVKM. This CDR3 has 13 amino acids. With 7 bases removed from V and 6 bases from J, the gap between germline ends came to 10 bases. Patients had blood sampled at baseline and again on cycle 4 day 1 and cycle 7 day 1. The repertoire was sequenced with immunoSEQ multiplex PCR; TCRdb's copy has only in-frame clones and lacks some. The top ten hold about 0.52% of the sample, which has 60,000 to 85,000 clones, 87% seen once. The sample was CD4+ or CD8+ T cells sorted from blood, taken in a trial of the OX40 agonist ivuxolimab. The TCR was taken from an adult with an advanced solid tumor such as melanoma, head and neck, liver or kidney cancer. This sequence joins TRBV28 and TRBJ1-6, with D hard to call. The CDR3 nucleotides read TGTGCCAGCACTAGGCGGATTAATTCACCCCTCCACTTT. It is translated as CASTRRINSPLHF.